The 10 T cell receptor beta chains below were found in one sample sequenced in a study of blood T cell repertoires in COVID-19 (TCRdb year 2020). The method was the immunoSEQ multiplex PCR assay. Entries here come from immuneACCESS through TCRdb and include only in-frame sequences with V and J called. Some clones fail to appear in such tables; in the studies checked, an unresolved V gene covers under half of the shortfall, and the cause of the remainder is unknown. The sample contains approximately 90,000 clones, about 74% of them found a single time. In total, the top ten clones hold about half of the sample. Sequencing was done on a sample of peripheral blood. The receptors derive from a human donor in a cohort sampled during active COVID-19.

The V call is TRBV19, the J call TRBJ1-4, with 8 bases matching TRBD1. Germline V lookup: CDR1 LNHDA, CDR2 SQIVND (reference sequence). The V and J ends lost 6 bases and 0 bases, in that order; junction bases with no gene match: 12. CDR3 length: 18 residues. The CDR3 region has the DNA TGTGCCAGTAGAGGGACAGGTTCCCTACATACAACTAATGAAAAACTGTTTTTT. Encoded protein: CASRGTGSLHTTNEKLFF.

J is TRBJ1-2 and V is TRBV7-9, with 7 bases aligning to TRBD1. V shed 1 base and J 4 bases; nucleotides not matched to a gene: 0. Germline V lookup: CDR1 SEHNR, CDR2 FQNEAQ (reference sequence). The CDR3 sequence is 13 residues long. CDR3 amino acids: CASSLEGAYGYTF. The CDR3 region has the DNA TGTGCCAGCAGCTTAGAGGGGGCCTATGGCTACACCTTC.

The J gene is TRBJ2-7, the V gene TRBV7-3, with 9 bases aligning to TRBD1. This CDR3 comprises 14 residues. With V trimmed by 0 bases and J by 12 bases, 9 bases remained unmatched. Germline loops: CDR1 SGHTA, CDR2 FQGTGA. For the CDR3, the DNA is TGTGCCAGCAGCTTAACTGGGACAGGGTATGGGCTGTACTTC. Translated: CASSLTGTGYGLYF.

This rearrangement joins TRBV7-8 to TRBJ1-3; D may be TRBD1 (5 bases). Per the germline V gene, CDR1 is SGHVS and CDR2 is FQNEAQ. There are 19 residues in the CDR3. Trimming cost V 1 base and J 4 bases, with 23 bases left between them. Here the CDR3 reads CASSLVGFVGTLGGNTIYF. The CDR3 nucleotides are TGTGCCAGCAGCTTAGTAGGGTTTGTCGGGACTCTGGGAGGAAACACCATATATTTT. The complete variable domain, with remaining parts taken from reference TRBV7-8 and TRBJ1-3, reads GAGVSQSPRYKVAKRGQDVALRCDPISGHVSLFWYQQALGQGPEFLTYFQNEAQLDKSGLPSDRFFAERPEGSVSTLKIQRTQQEDSAVYLCASSLVGFVGTLGGNTIYFGEGSWLTVV.

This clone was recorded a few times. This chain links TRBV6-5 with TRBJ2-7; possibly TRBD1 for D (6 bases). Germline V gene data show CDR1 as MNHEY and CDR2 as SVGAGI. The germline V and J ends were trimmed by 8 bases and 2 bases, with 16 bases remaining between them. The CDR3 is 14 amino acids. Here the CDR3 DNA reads TGTGCCAGCGGGATCCGGGACACCACCTACGAGCAGTACTTC. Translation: CASGIRDTTYEQYF.

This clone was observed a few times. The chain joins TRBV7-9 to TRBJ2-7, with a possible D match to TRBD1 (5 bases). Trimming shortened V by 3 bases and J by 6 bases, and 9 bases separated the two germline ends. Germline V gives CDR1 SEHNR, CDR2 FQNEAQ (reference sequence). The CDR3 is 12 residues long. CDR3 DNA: TGTGCCAGCAGCTTCAGGGTCTCCGAGCAGTACTTC. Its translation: CASSFRVSEQYF.

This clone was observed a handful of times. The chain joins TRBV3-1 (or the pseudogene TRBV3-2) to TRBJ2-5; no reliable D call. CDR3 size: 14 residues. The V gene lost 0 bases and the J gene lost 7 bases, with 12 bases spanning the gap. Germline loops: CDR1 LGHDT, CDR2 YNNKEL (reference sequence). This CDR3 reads CASSQDRLFRTQYF. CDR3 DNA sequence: TGTGCCAGCAGCCAAGATCGCCTCTTCAGGACCCAGTACTTC.

CDR3 in DNA: TGTGCCAGCAGCGCACCGCCGGAAAGGGGGTTCAATGAGCAGTTCTTC. As protein: CASSAPPERGFNEQFF. J is TRBJ2-1 and V is TRBV9; TRBD1 is a possible D gene (6 bases). There are 16 residues in the CDR3. Germline CDR1 is SGDLS and CDR2 is YYNGEE. The V and J ends lost 3 bases and 6 bases respectively, with 19 bases between them. The full variable domain, with the rest looked up from reference TRBV9 and TRBJ2-1, is DSGVTQTPKHLITATGQRVTLRCSPRSGDLSVYWYQQSLDQGLQFLIQYYNGEERAKGNILERFSAQQFPDLHSELNLSSLELGDSALYFCASSAPPERGFNEQFFGPGTRLTVL.

CDR3: CASSEGLAAYEQYF. DNA for the CDR3: TGTGCCAGCAGCGAGGGACTAGCGGCCTACGAGCAGTACTTC. V usage is TRBV9 and J usage is TRBJ2-7, with TRBD2 matching 11 bases. Germline values: CDR1 SGDLS, CDR2 YYNGEE. Germline trimming cut 3 bases from V and 2 bases from J; bases unmatched to any gene: 1. This CDR3 spans 14 amino acids.

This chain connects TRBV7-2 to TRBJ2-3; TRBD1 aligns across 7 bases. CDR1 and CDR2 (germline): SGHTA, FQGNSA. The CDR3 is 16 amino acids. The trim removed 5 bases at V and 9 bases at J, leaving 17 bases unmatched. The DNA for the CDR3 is TGTGCCAGCAGCCTTCTGACAGGGAGCTCAATCGGGACGCAGTATTTT. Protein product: CASSLLTGSSIGTQYF.